The T cell receptor (beta chain) under discussion was sequenced for a study of T cell responses to AZD1222 COVID-19 vaccine. The table came from immunoSEQ multiplex PCR; TCRdb's copy has only in-frame clones and leaves some out. Of 200,000 to 250,000 clones in the sample, around 94% were seen once. The V gene's germline CDR1 is GTSNPN and CDR2 SVGIG (reference sequence). The CDR3 runs 14 residues. V dropped 0 bases and J dropped 3 bases, with 11 bases sitting between them. The gene calls are TRBV30 and TRBJ1-1, with D unclear. The sample here was peripheral blood, taken 28 days after the second dose of the MenACWY control vaccine. This TCR was sampled from an adult who received the MenACWY meningococcal vaccine as a control. CDR3 protein: CAWSVRAGDTEAFF. In DNA form, the CDR3 reads TGTGCCTGGAGTGTACGGGCCGGAGACACTGAAGCTTTCTTT.